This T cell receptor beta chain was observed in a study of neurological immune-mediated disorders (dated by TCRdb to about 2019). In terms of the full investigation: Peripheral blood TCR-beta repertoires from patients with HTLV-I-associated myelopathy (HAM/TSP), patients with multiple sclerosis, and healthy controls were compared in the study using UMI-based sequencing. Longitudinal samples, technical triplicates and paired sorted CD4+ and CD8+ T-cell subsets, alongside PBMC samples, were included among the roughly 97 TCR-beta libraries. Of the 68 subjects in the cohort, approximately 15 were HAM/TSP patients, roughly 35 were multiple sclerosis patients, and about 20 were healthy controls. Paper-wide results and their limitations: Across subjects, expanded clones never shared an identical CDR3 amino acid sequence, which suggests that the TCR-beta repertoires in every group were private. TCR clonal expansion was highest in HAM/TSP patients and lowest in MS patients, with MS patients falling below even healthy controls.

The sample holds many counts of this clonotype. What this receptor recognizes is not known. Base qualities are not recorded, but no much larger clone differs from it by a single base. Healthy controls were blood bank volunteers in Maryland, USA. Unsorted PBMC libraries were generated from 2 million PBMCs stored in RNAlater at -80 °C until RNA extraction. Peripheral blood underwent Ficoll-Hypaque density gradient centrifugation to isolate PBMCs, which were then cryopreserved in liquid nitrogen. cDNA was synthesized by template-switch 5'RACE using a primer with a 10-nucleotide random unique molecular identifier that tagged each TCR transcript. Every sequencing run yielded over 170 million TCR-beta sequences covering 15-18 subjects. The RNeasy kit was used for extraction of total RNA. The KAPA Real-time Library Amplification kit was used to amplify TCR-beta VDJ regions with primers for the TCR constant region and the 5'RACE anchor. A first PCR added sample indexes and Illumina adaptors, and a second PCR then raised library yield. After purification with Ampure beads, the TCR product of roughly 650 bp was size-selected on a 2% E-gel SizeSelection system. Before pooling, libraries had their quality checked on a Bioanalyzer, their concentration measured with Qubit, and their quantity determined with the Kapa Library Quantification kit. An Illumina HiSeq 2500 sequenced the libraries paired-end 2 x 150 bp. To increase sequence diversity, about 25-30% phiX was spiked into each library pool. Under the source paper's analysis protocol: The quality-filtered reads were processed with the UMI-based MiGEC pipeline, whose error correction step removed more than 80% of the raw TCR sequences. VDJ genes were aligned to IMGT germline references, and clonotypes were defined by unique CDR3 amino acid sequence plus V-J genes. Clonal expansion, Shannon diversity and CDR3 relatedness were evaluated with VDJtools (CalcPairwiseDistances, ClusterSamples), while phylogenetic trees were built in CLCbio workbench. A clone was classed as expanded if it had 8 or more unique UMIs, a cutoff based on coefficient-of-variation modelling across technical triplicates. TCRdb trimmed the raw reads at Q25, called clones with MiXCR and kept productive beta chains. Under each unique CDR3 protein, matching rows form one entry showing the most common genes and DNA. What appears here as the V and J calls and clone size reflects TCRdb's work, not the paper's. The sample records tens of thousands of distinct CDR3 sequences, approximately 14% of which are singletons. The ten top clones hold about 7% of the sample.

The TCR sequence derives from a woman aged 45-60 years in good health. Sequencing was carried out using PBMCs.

The nucleotide sequence is TGCGCCAGCAGCTTGGAGAGACAGGCAAACACAGATACGCAGTATTTT. This encodes CASSLERQANTDTQYF. The rearranged segments are TRBV5-1 and TRBJ2-3; the best D guess is TRBD1, with 6 bases matching. The CDR3 covers 16 residues, taking in both the cysteine and the phenylalanine. CDR3 DNA is the only sequence kept; it has 48 bases, read in frame from the first base. The V and J ends are trimmed by 0 bases and 2 bases, leaving 13 bases between them. The CDR1 and CDR2 encoded by the germline V gene are SGHRS and YFSETQ.